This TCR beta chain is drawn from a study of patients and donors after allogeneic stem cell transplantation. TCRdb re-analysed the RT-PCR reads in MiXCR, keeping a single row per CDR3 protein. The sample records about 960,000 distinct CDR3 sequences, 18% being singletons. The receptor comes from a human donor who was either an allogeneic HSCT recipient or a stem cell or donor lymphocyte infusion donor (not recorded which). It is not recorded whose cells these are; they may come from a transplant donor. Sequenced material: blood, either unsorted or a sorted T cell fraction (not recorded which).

CDR3 region: CASSQAASGGVIQYF. The CDR3 DNA sequence: TGTGCCAGCAGCCAAGCCGCTAGCGGTGGGGTAATTCAGTACTTC. The chain carries TRBV14 and TRBJ2-4; 7 bases align to TRBD2. Germline trimming cut 1 base from V and 10 bases from J; bases unmatched to any gene: 10. CDR1 and CDR2 (germline): SGHDN, FVKESK. The CDR3 is 15 amino acids.